What follows is one T cell receptor (beta chain) and its context. The antigen it binds to is not known. Base qualities are not recorded, but no much larger clone differs from it by a single base. Sample treatment or condition, as interpreted from the label and publication: in vitro stimulation with specific CMV peptide epitopes to enrich CMV-specific T cells. The sequencing machine was an Illumina HiSeq 1500. TCRdb itself trimmed the public reads at Q25 with fastp, ran MiXCR and retained productive beta chains. Merged by CDR3 protein, the rows form single entries marked with the most common genes and DNA. Here the sample has around 430,000 distinct CDR3 sequences; under 45% occur a single time. Together, the top ten hold 35% to 50% of the sample. Cut back by 2 bases and 7 bases, the V and J ends lie 11 bases apart. Its CDR3 holds 13 amino acids, cysteine through phenylalanine. CDR3 DNA only is kept here, 39 bases in frame from base 1. As encoded in the germline V gene, CDR1 is SGHTA while CDR2 is FQGNSA.

This entry is derived from a study of T cell repertoires in cytomegalovirus infection (dated by TCRdb to the late 2010s). Regarding the complete study: The peptide stimulations were aimed at well-studied HLA-B-restricted epitopes as well as recently identified HLA-C-restricted CMV epitopes, whose presentation resists viral immunomodulation. Donor HLA type was relevant to the analysis, as public TCR beta signatures indicated carriage of CMV infection together with the matching HLA type.

Summary of the overall study and its limitations: The ex vivo response was dominated by HLA-C-restricted CMV-specific TCR beta clonotypes, which also provided the single most frequent clonotype in two of eight donors. In both this cohort and an independent cohort of 352 donors, the cumulative frequency of public TCR beta family members distinguished carriers of CMV infection plus the relevant HLA type.

The chain is assembled from TRBV7-2 and TRBJ1-1, with a weak D call of TRBD1 (6 bases match). The sequencing here drew on cultured PBMCs, taken from culture after CMV antigen stimulation. The TCR sequence derives from a human donor in good health (CMV status not recorded). Some clones in this sample may be carry-over from other donors' samples. The nucleotides are TGTGCCAGCAGCTTATTCCCAGGGGTTGAAGCTTTCTTT. This is translated as CASSLFPGVEAFF.